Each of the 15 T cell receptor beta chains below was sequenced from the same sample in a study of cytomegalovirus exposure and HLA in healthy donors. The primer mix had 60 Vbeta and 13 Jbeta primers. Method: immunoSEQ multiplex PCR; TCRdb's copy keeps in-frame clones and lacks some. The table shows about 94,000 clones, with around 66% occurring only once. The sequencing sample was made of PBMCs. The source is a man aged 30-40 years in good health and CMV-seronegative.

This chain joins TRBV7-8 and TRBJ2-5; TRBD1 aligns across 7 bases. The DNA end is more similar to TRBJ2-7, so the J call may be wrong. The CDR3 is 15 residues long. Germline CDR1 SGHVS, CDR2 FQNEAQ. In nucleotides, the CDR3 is TGTGCCAGCAGCTTTCCGGACAGGCCCCTCTACGAGCAGTACTTC. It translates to CASSFPDRPLYEQYF.

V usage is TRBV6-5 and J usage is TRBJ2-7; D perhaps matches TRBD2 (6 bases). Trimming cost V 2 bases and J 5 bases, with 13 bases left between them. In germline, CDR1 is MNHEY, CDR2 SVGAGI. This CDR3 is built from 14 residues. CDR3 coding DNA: TGTGCCAGCAGTTACCCGGGGAGGTCGAACGAGCAGTACTTC. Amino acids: CASSYPGRSNEQYF.

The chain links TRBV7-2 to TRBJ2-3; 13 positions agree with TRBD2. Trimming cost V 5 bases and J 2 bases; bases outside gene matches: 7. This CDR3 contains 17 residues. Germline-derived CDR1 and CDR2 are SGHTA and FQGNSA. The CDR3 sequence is CASSPRLAGGATDTQYF. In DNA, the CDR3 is TGTGCCAGCAGCCCGCGACTAGCGGGAGGCGCCACAGATACGCAGTATTTT.

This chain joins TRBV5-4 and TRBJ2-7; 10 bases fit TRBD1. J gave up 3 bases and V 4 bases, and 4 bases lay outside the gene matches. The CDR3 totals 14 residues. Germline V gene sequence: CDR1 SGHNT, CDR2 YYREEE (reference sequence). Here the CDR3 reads CASSRDRGFYEQYF. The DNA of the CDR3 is TGTGCCAGCAGCCGGGACAGGGGATTCTACGAGCAGTACTTC.

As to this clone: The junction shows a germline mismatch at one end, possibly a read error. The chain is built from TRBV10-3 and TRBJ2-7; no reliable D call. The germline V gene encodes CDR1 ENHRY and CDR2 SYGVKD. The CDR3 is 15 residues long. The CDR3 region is CAISESVYLSHEQYF. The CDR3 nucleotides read TGTGCCATCAGTGAGTCGGTCTACCTCTCCCACGAGCAGTACTTC.

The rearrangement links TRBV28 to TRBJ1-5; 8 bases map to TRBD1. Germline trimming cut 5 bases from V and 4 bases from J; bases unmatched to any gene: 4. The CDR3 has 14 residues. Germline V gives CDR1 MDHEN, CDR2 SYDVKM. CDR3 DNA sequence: TGTGCCAGCAGTACAGGGGGAAGTAATCAGCCCCAGCATTTT. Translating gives CASSTGGSNQPQHF.

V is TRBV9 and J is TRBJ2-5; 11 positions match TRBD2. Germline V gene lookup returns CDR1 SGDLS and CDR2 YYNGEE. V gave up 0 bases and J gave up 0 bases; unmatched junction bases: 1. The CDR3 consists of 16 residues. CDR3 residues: CASSVASGGNQETQYF. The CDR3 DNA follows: TGTGCCAGCAGCGTAGCTAGCGGGGGGAACCAAGAGACCCAGTACTTC.

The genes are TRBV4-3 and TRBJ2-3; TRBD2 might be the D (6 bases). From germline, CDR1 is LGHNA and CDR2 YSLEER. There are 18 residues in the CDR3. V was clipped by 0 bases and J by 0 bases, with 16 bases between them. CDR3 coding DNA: TGCGCCAGCAGCCAAGATTGGGGTAGCGGAGTCAGCACAGATACGCAGTATTTT. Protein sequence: CASSQDWGSGVSTDTQYF.

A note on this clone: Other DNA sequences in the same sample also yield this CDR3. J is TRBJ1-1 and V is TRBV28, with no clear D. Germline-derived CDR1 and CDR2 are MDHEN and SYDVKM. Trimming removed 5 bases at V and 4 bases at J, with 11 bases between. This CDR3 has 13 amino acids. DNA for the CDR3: TGTGCCAGCAGTGGGCATATCGGCACTGAAGCTTTCTTT. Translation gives CASSGHIGTEAFF.

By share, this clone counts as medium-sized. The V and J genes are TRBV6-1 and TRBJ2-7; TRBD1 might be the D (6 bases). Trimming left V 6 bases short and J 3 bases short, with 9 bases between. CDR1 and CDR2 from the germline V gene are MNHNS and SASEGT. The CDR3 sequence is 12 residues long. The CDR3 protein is CASRDRHYEQYF. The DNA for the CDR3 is TGTGCCAGCAGGGACAGACACTACGAGCAGTACTTC.

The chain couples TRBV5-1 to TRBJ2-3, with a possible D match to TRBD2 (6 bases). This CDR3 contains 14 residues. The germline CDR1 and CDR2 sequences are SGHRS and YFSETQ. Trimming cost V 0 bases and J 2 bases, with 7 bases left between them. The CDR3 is CASSLGEVTDTQYF. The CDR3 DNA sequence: TGCGCCAGCAGCTTGGGGGAGGTCACAGATACGCAGTATTTT.

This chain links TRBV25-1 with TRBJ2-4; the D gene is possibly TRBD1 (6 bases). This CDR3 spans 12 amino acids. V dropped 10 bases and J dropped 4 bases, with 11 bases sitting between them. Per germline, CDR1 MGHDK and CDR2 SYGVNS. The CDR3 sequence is CAIEGEKNIQYF. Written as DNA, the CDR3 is TGTGCCATAGAGGGGGAAAAAAACATTCAGTACTTC.

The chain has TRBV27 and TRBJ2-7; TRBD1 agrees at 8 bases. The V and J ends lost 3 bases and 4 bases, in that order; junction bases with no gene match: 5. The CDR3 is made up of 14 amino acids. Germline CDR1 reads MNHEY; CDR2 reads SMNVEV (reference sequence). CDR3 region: CASSFSRGPYEQYF. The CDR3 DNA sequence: TGTGCCAGCAGTTTCTCCAGGGGGCCATACGAGCAGTACTTC.

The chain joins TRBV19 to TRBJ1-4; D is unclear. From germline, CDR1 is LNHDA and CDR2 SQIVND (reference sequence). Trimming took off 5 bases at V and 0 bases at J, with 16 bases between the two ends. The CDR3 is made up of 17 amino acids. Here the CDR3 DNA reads TGTGCCAGTAGTGCAAGAGAAGAGGGAGCAACTAATGAAAAACTGTTTTTT. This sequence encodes CASSAREEGATNEKLFF.

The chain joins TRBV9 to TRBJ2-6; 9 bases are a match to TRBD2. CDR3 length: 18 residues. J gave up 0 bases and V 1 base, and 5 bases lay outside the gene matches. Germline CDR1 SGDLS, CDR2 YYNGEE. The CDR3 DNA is TGTGCCAGCAGCGTAAAGCGGGGGGCCACCTCTGGGGCCAACGTCCTGACTTTC. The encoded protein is CASSVKRGATSGANVLTF.